The rows below give T cell receptor beta chains drawn from one sample of a study of blood T cell repertoires in COVID-19. Some clones are missing from TCRdb's copy, which holds only in-frame ones; the method was immunoSEQ multiplex PCR. The table records about 190,000 clones, roughly 77% of them present only once. Sequencing used PBMCs or T cells enriched from blood (not recorded which). All receptors come from a woman aged 45-65 years with acute COVID-19. Both conserved end residues are trimmed from each CDR3. The D gene is left open where the match is weak.

TRBV27	.	TRBJ1-2	ASSRTRDTLYT
TRBV19	.	TRBJ1-5	ASSSRRDQH
TRBV7-6	.	TRBJ1-6	ASSLGGGENSPLH
TRBV5-1	TRBD2	TRBJ2-1	ASSARTSGGYNEQF
TRBV5-1	.	TRBJ1-1	ASSLDYKNTEAF
TRBV5-6	.	TRBJ1-1	ASSKAPGQGNTEAF
TRBV18	.	TRBJ1-1	ASSPQRAAVLNTEAF
TRBV3-1/TRBV3-2	.	TRBJ1-5	ASSRGLHSNQPQH
TRBV10-3	.	TRBJ2-2	AISEPVPTGELF
TRBV6-5	.	TRBJ2-2	ASSYSQGRTELF
TRBV18	.	TRBJ1-1	ASSPSRDLGAEAF
TRBV30	.	TRBJ2-5	AWSRLTTGTGETQY
TRBV2	TRBD1	TRBJ1-2	ASGTVYYGYT
TRBV19	.	TRBJ1-3	ASGRGGSTGNTIY
TRBV21-1	.	TRBJ1-3	ANFFGTQSSGNTIY
TRBV14	.	TRBJ1-1	ASSDSEGTEAF
TRBV25-1	.	TRBJ2-5	ASEDGREAQY
TRBV10-3	TRBD1	TRBJ2-1	AISETTGTGGAGNEQF
TRBV4-3	.	TRBJ1-2	ASSQEKLGGSGYT
TRBV4-2	.	TRBJ2-1	ASSQDRSSNYNEQF
TRBV19	.	TRBJ1-3	ASTLQGRSGNTIY
TRBV14	TRBD2	TRBJ2-1	ASSRLKGLAGGFSYNEQF
TRBV10-3	TRBD1	TRBJ2-1	AISESAGTGDNDEQF
TRBV29-1	TRBD1	TRBJ2-3	SVEMGQDTQY
TRBV5-6	.	TRBJ2-3	ASTGVDRSTDTQY
TRBV7-8	TRBD1	TRBJ2-1	ASSTVGQGVRDEQF
TRBV10-2	.	TRBJ1-1	ASCRGDQVEAF
TRBV7-6	.	TRBJ1-2	ASSPVVGYGYT
TRBV30	.	TRBJ1-3	AWSVTLTGSGNTIY
TRBV3-1/TRBV3-2	TRBD1	TRBJ1-2	ASSQDLRGRGTGYT
TRBV7-8	.	TRBJ1-1	ASSFQGNTEAF
TRBV3-1/TRBV3-2	TRBD1	TRBJ2-1	ASSHVTGEQF
TRBV6-6	.	TRBJ1-2	ASSSPANYGYT
TRBV4-3	.	TRBJ2-1	ASSQDRWGDYNEQF
TRBV5-1	.	TRBJ2-2	ASSLEQNTGELF
TRBV6-1	TRBD1	TRBJ1-2	ASSEAGGLYGYT
TRBV5-1	.	TRBJ2-5	ASSSDGSTLRGETQY
TRBV5-4	TRBD1	TRBJ1-2	ASIKTGAVYGYT
TRBV27	.	TRBJ1-4	ASSLLTGTEKLF
TRBV6-1	.	TRBJ2-4	ASSYLSQNIQY
TRBV27	TRBD1	TRBJ1-5	ASPPYSTGEGQPQH
TRBV3-1/TRBV3-2	.	TRBJ2-5	ASSQVLANQETQY
TRBV6-6	.	TRBJ1-1	ASRGAGDTEAF
TRBV28	.	TRBJ1-5	ASSWGRSTWPQH
TRBV4-1	TRBD1	TRBJ2-5	ASSVSGGPQETQY
TRBV7-2	.	TRBJ1-5	ASSVVNQPQH
TRBV6-5	.	TRBJ1-4	ATVKDVRRIKLF
TRBV7-3	TRBD2	TRBJ2-2	ASRASGGVLGELF